The 19 T cell receptor beta chains in this list originate from one sample, sequenced in a study of blood T cell repertoires in COVID-19. Measured with immunoSEQ multiplex PCR; TCRdb has only the in-frame clones, and not every one. The sample holds 200,000 or so clones, approximately 84% seen once. The material sequenced was peripheral blood. Receptors were obtained from a woman aged 55-70 years with acute or convalescent COVID-19.

This clone has only a few counts. This chain connects TRBV28 to TRBJ1-2; possible D gene TRBD1, 6 bases. V was trimmed by 2 bases and J by 7 bases, leaving 14 bases between them. This CDR3 is built from 14 residues. CDR1 is MDHEN and CDR2 is SYDVKM in the germline V gene. The CDR3 bases are TGTGCCAGCAGTTTACTCCAGGGGAGCGGTGGCTACACCTTC. Its protein product is CASSLLQGSGGYTF.

This chain connects TRBV14 to TRBJ1-1, with 8 bases matching TRBD1. Per germline, CDR1 SGHDN and CDR2 FVKESK. V gave up 2 bases and J gave up 6 bases; unmatched junction bases: 11. The CDR3 covers 16 residues. The CDR3, as DNA: TGTGCCAGCAGCCAAACAGGGGGAAAGCTTATCTCTGAAGCTTTCTTT. Translated, it gives CASSQTGGKLISEAFF.

This rearrangement joins TRBV4-3 to TRBJ1-2, with unresolved D. Trimming took off 0 bases at V and 0 bases at J, with 8 bases between the two ends. Germline CDR1 and CDR2: LGHNA and YSLEER. CDR3 size: 15 residues. This CDR3 is CASSQDERTNYGYTF. The CDR3 region has the DNA TGCGCCAGCAGCCAAGATGAGAGGACTAACTATGGCTACACCTTC.

The chain combines TRBV6-5 with TRBJ2-3, with a tentative D call TRBD2 (6 bases). V dropped 6 bases and J dropped 4 bases, with 17 bases sitting between them. The germline V gene encodes CDR1 MNHEY and CDR2 SVGAGI. The CDR3 totals 15 residues. CDR3 DNA sequence: TGTGCCAGCAGCGGCCGGGGGATGTTGTCAGATACGCAGTATTTT. It specifies CASSGRGMLSDTQYF.

This sequence joins TRBV9 and TRBJ1-6, with D maybe TRBD1 (5 bases). Germline lookup yields CDR1 SGDLS and CDR2 YYNGEE. The V gene lost 3 bases and the J gene lost 7 bases, with 8 bases spanning the gap. The CDR3 extends over 13 amino acids. This CDR3 is CASSEGPNSPLHF. CDR3 DNA sequence: TGTGCCAGCAGCGAGGGGCCAAATTCACCCCTCCACTTT.

The chain has TRBV28 and TRBJ1-1, with D possibly TRBD1 on 5 matching bases. The germline V gene has CDR1 MDHEN and CDR2 SYDVKM. The CDR3 consists of 14 residues. Trimming left V 5 bases short and J 4 bases short, with 14 bases between. The CDR3 here is CASSRLGGGTEAFF. The CDR3, as DNA: TGTGCCAGCAGTCGACTTGGGGGGGGCACTGAAGCTTTCTTT.

Here the CDR3 reads CASSTPRGDRLRKATNSPLHF. The CDR3 nucleotides are TGTGCCAGCAGCACCCCAAGAGGGGACAGGCTTCGAAAAGCGACGAATTCACCCCTCCACTTT. The gene calls are TRBV21-1 and TRBJ1-6; the listed D gene, TRBD1, was not tested against the DNA. TRBV21-1 is deemed a pseudogene. The CDR3 covers 21 residues.

The chain carries TRBV27 and TRBJ2-3, with D possibly being TRBD2 (6 bases). Germline CDR1 MNHEY, CDR2 SMNVEV (reference sequence). The CDR3 contains 14 residues. The V and J ends lost 1 base and 12 bases respectively, with 17 bases between them. The CDR3 is CASSLYGGTAGQYF. CDR3 sequence (DNA): TGTGCCAGCAGTTTATATGGCGGGACCGCGGGACAGTATTTT.

The rearrangement links TRBV28 to TRBJ1-3, with a possible D match to TRBD1 (6 bases). The CDR3 is 11 residues long. Germline values: CDR1 MDHEN, CDR2 SYDVKM. Trimming took off 7 bases at V and 8 bases at J, with 9 bases between the two ends. CDR3 loop: CASIGQHTIYF. CDR3 DNA: TGTGCCAGCATTGGACAGCACACCATATATTTT. Looking up the rest from reference TRBV28 and TRBJ1-3 gives the full variable domain: DVKVTQSSRYLVKRTGEKVFLECVQDMDHENMFWYRQDPGLGLRLIYFSYDVKMKEKGDIPEGYSVSREKKERFSLILESASTNQTSMYLCASIGQHTIYFGEGSWLTVV.

This sequence joins TRBV4-2 and TRBJ1-2; D not resolved. Germline V lookup: CDR1 LGHNA, CDR2 YNFKEQ. The V end lost 0 bases, the J end lost 3 bases, and 11 bases lay between the germline ends. The length of the CDR3 is 15 residues. The chain's CDR3 is CASSQDPGKDYGYTF. CDR3 DNA sequence: TGTGCCAGCAGCCAAGATCCCGGGAAGGACTATGGCTACACCTTC.

This clone was counted once. The gene calls are TRBV9 and TRBJ1-5; TRBD1 is a possible D gene (6 bases). In germline, CDR1 is SGDLS, CDR2 YYNGEE. Trimming took off 1 base at V and 6 bases at J, with 11 bases between the two ends. The CDR3 totals 14 residues. The CDR3, as DNA: TGTGCCAGCAGCGTACAGGGGACGGGTCAGCCCCAGCATTTT. Translation gives CASSVQGTGQPQHF.

The chain combines TRBV18 with TRBJ2-3, with 12 positions matching TRBD2. This CDR3 spans 17 amino acids. V lost 3 bases, J lost 2 bases, and 6 bases stayed unmatched. Germline V gene lookup returns CDR1 KGHSH and CDR2 LQKENI. The CDR3: CASSPRLAGAVTDTQYF. CDR3 DNA: TGTGCCAGCTCACCCCGACTAGCGGGGGCGGTCACAGATACGCAGTATTTT.

The rearrangement uses TRBV5-1 and TRBJ1-1; 10 bases are a match to TRBD1. Germline-derived CDR1 and CDR2 are SGHRS and YFSETQ. The CDR3 is made up of 15 amino acids. With 4 bases clipped from V and 4 bases from J, the junction kept 7 bases outside the gene matches. DNA for the CDR3: TGCGCCAGCAGCCGCCGACAGGGGGCGGTCACTGAAGCTTTCTTT. This translates into CASSRRQGAVTEAFF.

This clone was detected many times. The chain links TRBV3-1 (or the pseudogene TRBV3-2) to TRBJ1-2, with 8 bases fitting TRBD1. The CDR3 has 16 amino acids. V gave up 0 bases and J gave up 6 bases; unmatched junction bases: 9. CDR1 is LGHDT, CDR2 YNNKEL, per germline (reference sequence). Written as DNA, the CDR3 is TGTGCCAGCAGCCAAGACCCTCACCGACAGGGGCATGGCTACACCTTC. Protein sequence: CASSQDPHRQGHGYTF.

The V call is TRBV6-5, the J call TRBJ1-1, with D maybe TRBD1 (5 bases). V lost 0 bases, J lost 5 bases, and 13 bases lay in between. This CDR3 has 15 residues. Germline values: CDR1 MNHEY, CDR2 SVGAGI. CDR3 DNA sequence: TGTGCCAGCAGTTACTCGATGGGGCGGGGAACTGAAGCTTTCTTT. This sequence encodes CASSYSMGRGTEAFF.

The V call is TRBV5-5, the J call TRBJ1-4; D unresolved. Germline V gene lookup returns CDR1 SGHKS and CDR2 YYEKEE (reference sequence). This CDR3 has 15 residues. The ends were cut back, 0 bases at V and 0 bases at J, with 6 bases in the middle. Here the CDR3 DNA reads TGTGCCAGCAGCTTGGACAGTGCAACTAATGAAAAACTGTTTTTT. Protein sequence: CASSLDSATNEKLFF.

V and J are TRBV7-2 and TRBJ2-3, with a tentative D call TRBD1 (5 bases). V was cut by 6 bases and J by 5 bases, with 9 bases left in between. The CDR3 has 12 residues. Germline lookup yields CDR1 SGHTA and CDR2 FQGNSA. Here the CDR3 DNA reads TGTGCCAGCAGACAGGACCTAGATACGCAGTATTTT. This translates into CASRQDLDTQYF.

V usage is TRBV11-2 and J usage is TRBJ1-2; TRBD1 matches 7 bases. The J segment lost 7 bases and the V segment lost 2 bases, leaving 10 bases of the junction unmatched. Germline lookup yields CDR1 SGHAT and CDR2 FQNNGV. The CDR3 is 15 residues long. CDR3: CASSLIDKGAGGYTF. As DNA, the CDR3 is TGTGCCAGCAGCTTAATTGATAAGGGGGCGGGTGGCTACACCTTC.

This clone came up once. The chain combines TRBV5-1 with TRBJ2-2; TRBD1 matches 10 bases. The CDR3 contains 15 residues. Germline lookup yields CDR1 SGHRS and CDR2 YFSETQ. V lost 6 bases to trimming and J lost 7 bases; unmatched junction nucleotides: 9. The CDR3 region has the DNA TGCGCCAGCACGTTATGGGACAGGGGTGACGGGGAGCTGTTTTTT. Its protein product is CASTLWDRGDGELFF.